This TCR beta chain is from a study of cytomegalovirus exposure and HLA in healthy donors (TCRdb year 2017). Turning to the overall study: An earlier analysis of several hundred of the donors reported about 250 Gb of sequence data and 100 million to 130 million unique TCR beta sequences from around 200 million T cells. Donor age, sex, ethnicity and CMV serostatus were compiled alongside the repertoire data. Both class I and class II loci were covered by HLA typing, at four-digit resolution. The study was designed to test whether signatures of past pathogen exposure could be identified by cataloging public T cell receptors. Among the roughly 400 genotyped donors, 75% to 90% belonged to the genetic ancestry cluster associated with self-reported Caucasian donors. Among 350 to 400 genotyped donors of the cohort, an average of around 240,000 unique TCR beta nucleotide sequences were sequenced per donor, about a sixth of them non-productive. The later analysis used no new phenotypic data to find candidate immune exposures, relying instead on TCR beta sequences and their occurrence across donors. All discovery cohort repertoires had been generated on a single sequencing platform. Genome-wide SNP genotypes for about 65% of the roughly 670 donors were used in a later genetic analysis, which treated that subset as a discovery cohort. In a later analysis, previously published TCR beta repertoires from about 670 donors were re-analyzed and high-resolution HLA genotyping was added so that TCR occurrence patterns could be studied. In addition to the first cohort of approximately 670 subjects, a separate validation cohort of some 120 different subjects was used. Roughly 310 gigabases of sequencing data and around 87 million unique TCR sequences were included in an early release covering roughly 700 HLA-typed donors. Using immunosequencing, the study profiled T cell repertoires from 500 to 800 subjects and related those repertoires to cytomegalovirus serostatus. About five DR-DQ haplotypes were treated as single units for association and clustering because of strong linkage in the cohort. The study combined high-throughput TCR immunosequencing, statistical association of individual TCRs with disease status, and machine learning to predict cytomegalovirus infection status. Typing coverage varied by locus: roughly 629-640 donors for A, B, C, DRB1 and DQB1; around 560 for DQA1; over 600 for DPA1; fewer than 480 for DPB1. In an earlier analysis of roughly 600 of the donors, high-throughput TCR beta sequencing was used to judge whether each TCR beta V gene segment behaved as functional or pseudogenic. What the authors observed across the whole study: Assigning TCR associations to individual alleles was difficult when HLA alleles, especially DR and DQ, strongly co-occurred. The only immune exposure information available for the cohort was CMV serostatus. Most CMV-associated TCR beta chains appeared to be HLA-restricted in a later analysis, and the HLA associations seemed to be driven largely by CMV exposure. In both the original and validation cohorts, the classifier was reported to diagnose cytomegalovirus status with high specificity and sensitivity. Presence/absence analyses assumed roughly uniform sequencing depth across donors, an assumption that may not hold. In a later analysis, the rate of TCR association differed among HLA loci, with DRB1 alleles having the most associated TCRs and HLA-C alleles having the fewest. This cohort had only TCR beta chains sequenced, and the lack of alpha or paired-chain data limited which features could be detected. In a later genetic analysis, a missense DCLRE1C variant was associated with V-gene and J-gene trimming of TCR beta chains, and the association was replicated in an independent cohort. HLA typing was unavailable for some donors at each locus, so association tests used only the typed subset. A further reported finding was that TCR beta sequences accurately predicted the HLA-A and HLA-B alleles for most subjects in the first cohort. According to the authors, the approach could potentially be generalized to other disease states and immunological phenotypes. A few of the identified cytomegalovirus-associated TCR beta chains were confirmed in vitro to be specific for cytomegalovirus antigens. Across donors, most TCR sequences were observed very rarely, whereas some public TCRs were present in many individuals. Because counts were too low, about 15 rarely observed V segments, including chromosome 9 orphons, were left out of the earlier analysis of a few hundred of the donors. In a later analysis, HLA-associated TCR beta chains were found to be more clonally expanded and to have lower generation probabilities than equally common non-associated chains. Linkage disequilibrium might explain the correlated functional status among segregating V segments, but an unknown experimental factor could not be excluded. A later genetic analysis reported fewer N-insertions in productive TCRs among donors in an Asian-associated ancestry cluster than the roughly 700-donor mean. Some IMGT-functional V segments, including TRBV6-2 and TRBV6-3, could not be distinguished by the 87-base-pair reads and were therefore excluded. In an earlier analysis of roughly 500 of the donors, most TCR beta V segments appeared in productive rearrangements about 87% or about 30% of the time, broadly matching IMGT annotations. A later analysis associated approximately 17,000 TCR beta sequences with specific HLA alleles at a false discovery rate of 0.05. The study listed over 150 TCR beta chains as associated with cytomegalovirus. The sequencing pipeline was judged likely to have produced a cluster of highly shared sequence variants as a technical artifact. In a later analysis, several top co-occurrence clusters were reported to appear linked to parvovirus B19, influenza, CMV and Epstein-Barr virus.

This clone came up a few times. This clone's antigen is unknown. Base qualities are not provided; no much larger clone lies one nucleotide away. CDR1 is given as SNHLY and CDR2 as FYNNEI, both from the germline V gene. The CDR3 sequence holds 14 residues, the cysteine and phenylalanine included. Of the read, only the CDR3 DNA is kept; its 42 bases are in frame from base 1. V gives up 7 bases and J gives up 4 bases, and the segment between their germline ends measures 16 bases. The cohort was made up of about 610 healthy bone marrow donors. Cohort members were all nominally healthy when sampled, although unrecorded immune exposures were likely present. The donor tested CMV seronegative, placing the donor among the 350 to 400 seronegative members of the cohort. Every donor gave a peripheral blood sample, and the peripheral blood mononuclear cells from that sample were used for TCR beta sequencing. The Qiagen DNeasy Blood Extraction Kit was used to extract genomic DNA from the blood cell samples.

Receptor amplification or capture employed the immunoSEQ multiplex PCR assay. The multiplex PCR relied on a mix of 60 forward primers for TCR Vbeta segments and 13 reverse primers for TCR Jbeta segments. A multiplex PCR assay on genomic DNA amplified the CDR3 region of rearranged TCR beta genes. On the Illumina HiSeq System, the amplified TCR beta libraries were sequenced as 87-base-pair reads. Regarding the original processing steps: Across the 670 or so repertoires, a later analysis counted roughly 77 million unique TCR beta chains, around 11 million of which were shared by at least two donors. A nearest-neighbor algorithm error-corrected the raw reads and collapsed the reads into unique sequences, merging closely related sequences to remove PCR and sequencing errors. To assign V, D and J gene segments, CDR3 sequences were aligned to IMGT reference sequences. Each retained sequence needed at least a six-nucleotide match to both a V gene segment and a J gene segment. A rearrangement counted as productive if the CDR3 had no stop codons and remained in frame with V and J, and every other rearrangement counted as non-productive. Following IMGT convention, CDR3 was defined as the stretch from the second conserved V-encoded cysteine to the conserved J-encoded phenylalanine. The earlier analysis of about 560 of the donors excluded any sequence lacking an unambiguous match to a single V gene segment. An earlier analysis of fewer than 750 of the donors called V segments functional above 56.7% productive rearrangements and segregating when the between-donor standard deviation exceeded 5%. A statistical classification framework was built to diagnose cytomegalovirus status from the catalog of TCR beta chain sequences. In a later analysis, V and J genes were assigned by comparing TCR nucleotide sequences against IMGT/GENE-DB human TR gene sequences. The TCRdist pipeline was used in a later analysis to assign CDR3 sequences and most-parsimonious VDJ recombination scenarios. In a later analysis, every TCR beta chain was defined by the combination of its CDR3 amino acid sequence and its V-gene family, and reads without a unique V-gene family were dropped. A later analysis removed nearly 600 highly shared, low-generation-probability nucleotide sequences to deal with suspected cross-contamination and a sequencing artifact. A later analysis calculated a clonal expansion index for each public chain from normalized within-repertoire ranks of inferred template counts. Generation probabilities in a later analysis came from a VDJ recombination model fitted to out-of-frame rearrangements, and those results were checked against IGoR. In a later analysis, hypergeometric tests were used to score TCR-TCR, TCR-HLA and TCR-CMV co-occurrence, with a repertoire-size bias correction applied to TCR pairs. A later analysis estimated false discovery rates by permuting HLA or CMV assignments 20 times. In a later analysis, co-occurring TCRs were grouped using DBSCAN, and TCRdist sequence similarity was added for clustering within HLA-allele-positive subsets. Repertoires with fewer than 30,000 or more than 120,000 public chains, plus five repertoires with anomalous nucleotide sharing, were excluded from co-occurrence clustering. TCRdb carries this immuneACCESS record with in-frame sequences only. Its versions omit some clonotypes, under half of them owing to an unresolved V gene in the studies checked, with the rest unexplained. That table is the source of V, J and clone size, and D and trimming were worked out from the DNA. The sample contains 100,000 to 150,000 clones, roughly 70% of them found a single time. The ten top clones hold approximately 3.8% of the sample.

The clonotype comes from a young man in good health and CMV-seronegative. The sample was PBMCs. The chain couples TRBV2 to TRBJ1-1, with the identity of the D gene unclear. The CDR3 reads as follows: CASNREGKGTEAFF. In nucleotides, the sequence is TGTGCCAGCAATCGGGAGGGAAAAGGCACTGAAGCTTTCTTT.